This T cell receptor (beta chain) was obtained from a study of sequential checkpoint blockade in melanoma (dated by TCRdb to 2018 to 2020). Looking at the study overall: In a 1:1 randomization, patients received either first-line nivolumab then ipilimumab (arm A) or ipilimumab then nivolumab (arm B). Both trial sequences were followed by maintenance nivolumab. DNA from about 99 pretreatment melanoma tumor samples was subjected to TCRbeta immunosequencing. For some 24 patients, matched tumor biopsies were obtained before treatment and at week 13, following single-agent nivolumab (arm A) or ipilimumab (arm B). In roughly 85% of the matched pre- and post-treatment tumor biopsy pairs, both biopsies came from the same lesion. On the study overall, not on this receptor specifically: Tumor T-cell fraction and clonality were found to correlate with PD-L1 staining and CD8+ T-cell counts but not with mutational load. Within-arm analyses of tumor T-cell fraction were limited by small sample sizes and reduced statistical power. Clinical benefit was about 30 times more likely to be achieved by patients whose tumor T-cell fraction and clonality increased by week 13. Among patients in arm A, the nivolumab-first arm, pretreatment tumor TIL clonality was associated with response (P = .04). The model for predicting response that combines TCR metrics with mutation burden needs to be validated in larger, independent patient cohorts.

The treatment or condition tag for this specimen amounts to: randomized to nivolumab then ipilimumab (arm A) or the reverse (arm B). No trial patient had received prior DNA-damaging chemotherapy. Samples came from patients with melanoma in CheckMate 064, a randomized, open-label phase II trial of sequential checkpoint blockade. Genomic DNA from formalin-fixed paraffin-embedded (FFPE) tissue samples served as the input for tumor TCR sequencing. Of note for this clone: Its antigen is unknown. Per-base qualities were not stored, and no clone one base away is much larger.

The immunoSEQ Assay was used to immunosequence TCRbeta CDR3 regions from genomic DNA. Before high-throughput sequencing, the genomic DNA was amplified using bias-controlled multiplex PCR. On the study's bioinformatics: To quantify the absolute abundance of each unique TCRbeta CDR3 region, the sequences were collapsed and filtered. Clonality, defined as 1 minus Pielou's evenness, was calculated using only productive rearrangements. Tumor T-cell fraction was calculated by normalizing TCRbeta template counts to usable DNA, which was estimated from several housekeeping genes. A previously published method was used to identify clones with significantly greater frequencies in on-treatment samples than in baseline samples. TCRdb re-hosts the immuneACCESS table, in-frame sequences only. Its copies lack some clones; in the studies checked, an unresolved V gene accounts for under half of them, and the cause for the rest is not known. The DNA was the basis for D and trimming; V, J and clone size are from that table. Within this sample are roughly 4,200 clones, with 20% to 25% of them counted one time only. Roughly 14% of the sample is held by the ten biggest clonotypes.

Trimming removed 0 bases from V and 8 bases from J, leaving 7 bases between the germline ends. From a lookup of the germline V gene, CDR1 and CDR2 are MNHGY and SAAAGT. The CDR3 sequence holds 13 residues, the cysteine and phenylalanine included. Just the 39-base CDR3 DNA is kept, in frame starting at base 1. The sequence joins TRBV6-8 to TRBJ1-4; the D gene remains uncertain. Here the sequenced sample was tumor tissue (inferred from file names), taken from a patient given nivolumab and ipilimumab in sequence. The TCR was taken from a human donor with melanoma. CDR3 sequence: CASSYSQAEKLFF. In nucleotides, the sequence is TGTGCCAGCAGTTACTCCCAGGCCGAAAAACTGTTTTTT.